This TCR beta chain was profiled in a study of CDR3 diversity in severe acne. TCRdb reprocessed the PCR reads via MiXCR and lists one record per CDR3 protein. The table records some 84,000 distinct CDR3 sequences, 45% to 55% of them present only once. Germline V gene sequence: CDR1 DFQATT, CDR2 SNEGSKA (reference sequence). The CDR3 is made up of 12 amino acids. A note on this clonotype: One junction end does not reproduce the germline sequence, and a read error may be involved.

V is TRBV20-1 and J is TRBJ1-5; no clear D. This receptor was obtained from a male donor in good health, serving as a control. Sequenced: blood. The DNA for the CDR3 is TGCAGTGCCCAAATCGGGAATCAGCTCCAGCATTTT. Translated: CSAQIGNQLQHF.